These 10 T cell receptor beta chains were all obtained from the same sample, sequenced in a study of blood T cell repertoires in COVID-19. Assay used: immunoSEQ multiplex PCR; TCRdb lists only in-frame clones, some missing. The data show hundreds of thousands of clones, approximately 84% seen once. Sequencing was carried out using PBMCs or T cells enriched from blood (not recorded which). These receptors all stem from a woman in her 30s who had recovered from COVID-19.

The V call is TRBV6-5, the J call TRBJ1-1; 8 bases line up with TRBD1. Trimming at V came to 7 bases and at J to 5 bases, leaving 12 bases not matched to a gene. CDR1 is MNHEY, CDR2 SVGAGI, per germline. The CDR3 is 15 residues long. CDR3 DNA sequence: TGTGCCAGCACCTTAGACCCAGGGGGCGAGACTGAAGCTTTCTTT. This gives the protein CASTLDPGGETEAFF.

V and J are TRBV5-1 and TRBJ2-5; 10 bases match TRBD2. This CDR3 is 16 amino acids long. Germline V CDR1 and CDR2: SGHRS, YFSETQ. J was trimmed by 2 bases and V by 3 bases; bases with no gene match: 7. The CDR3 nucleotides are TGCGCCAGCAGCTGGAGAGGGACTAGCGTTCAAGAGACCCAGTACTTC. This sequence encodes CASSWRGTSVQETQYF.

This rearrangement joins TRBV28 to TRBJ2-7, with a possible D match to TRBD2 (6 bases). CDR1 MDHEN and CDR2 SYDVKM come from the germline V gene. This CDR3 comprises 13 residues. V was pared by 4 bases and J by 7 bases, with 14 bases between. The CDR3 nucleotides read TGTGCCAGCAGTTCGCCATTGGGGGGAGAGCAGTACTTC. Translation gives CASSSPLGGEQYF.

This chain links TRBV30 with TRBJ1-2; 10 bases line up with TRBD1. From germline, CDR1 is GTSNPN and CDR2 SVGIG (reference sequence). The ends lost 8 bases at V and 8 bases at J; junction bases unmatched: 8. This CDR3 contains 12 residues. CDR3 protein: CAGDRGSGGYTF. In DNA, the CDR3 is TGTGCCGGGGACAGGGGAAGTGGGGGCTACACCTTC.

This clone was seen once. This chain uses TRBV7-9 with TRBJ1-4; D gene ambiguous. Between the trimmed V and J ends, which lost 2 bases and 4 bases, there was a span of 8 bases. The CDR3 consists of 14 residues. From germline, CDR1 is SEHNR and CDR2 FQNEAQ (reference sequence). CDR3 region: CASSLPGSNEKLFF. CDR3 in DNA: TGTGCCAGCAGCTTACCTGGGAGTAATGAAAAACTGTTTTTT.

This clone was picked up one time. The rearrangement links TRBV3-1 (or the pseudogene TRBV3-2) to TRBJ2-7; TRBD2 agrees at 8 bases. V lost 4 bases and J lost 5; bases outside the gene matches: 7. CDR1 and CDR2 from the germline V gene are LGHDT and YNNKEL (reference sequence). The CDR3 is 14 residues long. The CDR3 loop reads CASSLAGGGNEQYF. The CDR3 nucleotides read TGTGCCAGCAGCCTAGCGGGCGGGGGGAACGAGCAGTACTTC.

The rearrangement links TRBV5-1 to TRBJ1-3, with D hard to call. This CDR3 region has 14 residues. Germline assignment: CDR1 SGHRS and CDR2 YFSETQ. V was clipped by 4 bases and J by 1 base, with 9 bases between them. The CDR3 DNA reads TGCGCCAGCAGCCGGACTGCTTCTGGAAACACCATATATTTT. Protein product: CASSRTASGNTIYF.

The chain carries TRBV5-6 and TRBJ2-2, with D uncertain. Germline CDR1 is SGHDT and CDR2 is YYEEEE. This CDR3 is built from 17 residues. The V gene lost 3 bases and the J gene lost 1 base, with 16 bases spanning the gap. The CDR3 loop reads CASSSPRYSGNTGELFF. The CDR3 nucleotides read TGTGCCAGCAGCTCCCCGCGGTATAGTGGGAACACCGGGGAGCTGTTTTTT.

This chain links TRBV11-2 with TRBJ2-6; D possibly corresponds to TRBD2 (6 bases). V was shortened by 5 bases and J by 0 bases, with 20 bases between the two germline ends. CDR1 SGHAT and CDR2 FQNNGV come from the germline V gene. This CDR3 is 19 amino acids long. The CDR3 reads CASSDTTGTDPSGANVLTF. DNA of the CDR3: TGTGCCAGCAGCGATACTACCGGGACTGACCCCTCTGGGGCCAACGTCCTGACTTTC.

The rearrangement joins TRBV5-8 to TRBJ2-2; 10 positions match TRBD1. Germline V lookup: CDR1 SGHTS, CDR2 YDEGEE. After removal of 4 bases from V and 5 bases from J, the junction contained 8 bases not matched to a gene. This CDR3 contains 16 residues. This chain's CDR3 is CASSRRQGASTGELFF. Here the CDR3 DNA reads TGTGCCAGCAGCCGAAGACAGGGGGCGAGTACCGGGGAGCTGTTTTTT.